Sequencing of this TCR beta chain was carried out in a study of blood T cell repertoires in COVID-19. The J segment lost 4 bases and the V segment lost 1 base, leaving 6 bases of the junction unmatched. The CDR3 totals 14 residues. Germline CDR1 reads GTSNPN; CDR2 reads SVGIG (reference sequence). This clone showed up many times. The method was immunoSEQ multiplex PCR; TCRdb's version includes in-frame clones alone and lacks a portion of them. The profile covers some 150,000 clones, with 75% to 85% appearing a single time and 4.5% taken by the ten largest. This rearrangement joins TRBV30 to TRBJ2-7; 8 bases map to TRBD2. Sequencing input: peripheral blood. The clonotype comes from a woman aged 80 or over with active or convalescent COVID-19. CDR3 nucleotides: TGTGCCTGGAGTGAGGCTAGCGGGCGATACGAGCAGTACTTC. This gives the protein CAWSEASGRYEQYF.